This TCR beta chain was observed in a study of T-cell reconstitution after alpha-beta-depleted transplantation in children. Whole-study results and caveats: After one year, T-cell counts and TCRbeta diversity mostly came from new T cells. Two months or so post-transplant, alpha-beta T cells reportedly derived from several hundred expanded graft clones.

This CDR3 region has 17 residues. The germline CDR1 and CDR2 sequences are SGHRS and YFSETQ. The V end lost 0 bases, the J end lost 2 bases, and 17 bases lay between the germline ends. The authors prepared the TCRbeta library with unique molecular identifiers. TCRdb recomputed calls from the PCR reads with MiXCR, one row per CDR3 protein. The top ten hold 45% to 55% of the sample, which has 77,000 or so distinct CDR3 sequences, 15% to 20% seen once. In the case of this clonotype: Its antigen is unknown.

This sequence was found in a male patient between 2 and 15 years old who had a stem cell transplant for acute lymphoblastic leukemia, so the T cells may come from the graft donor. The chain combines TRBV5-1 with TRBJ1-1; maybe TRBD1 (6 bases). Material: PBMCs, mostly from graft donor cells, obtained 360 days after TCRalphabeta/CD19-depleted stem cell transplant. CDR3 coding DNA: TGCGCCAGCAGCTTGGTCGTCGCGGGGGCGATTAACACTGAAGCTTTCTTT. Translation gives CASSLVVAGAINTEAFF.